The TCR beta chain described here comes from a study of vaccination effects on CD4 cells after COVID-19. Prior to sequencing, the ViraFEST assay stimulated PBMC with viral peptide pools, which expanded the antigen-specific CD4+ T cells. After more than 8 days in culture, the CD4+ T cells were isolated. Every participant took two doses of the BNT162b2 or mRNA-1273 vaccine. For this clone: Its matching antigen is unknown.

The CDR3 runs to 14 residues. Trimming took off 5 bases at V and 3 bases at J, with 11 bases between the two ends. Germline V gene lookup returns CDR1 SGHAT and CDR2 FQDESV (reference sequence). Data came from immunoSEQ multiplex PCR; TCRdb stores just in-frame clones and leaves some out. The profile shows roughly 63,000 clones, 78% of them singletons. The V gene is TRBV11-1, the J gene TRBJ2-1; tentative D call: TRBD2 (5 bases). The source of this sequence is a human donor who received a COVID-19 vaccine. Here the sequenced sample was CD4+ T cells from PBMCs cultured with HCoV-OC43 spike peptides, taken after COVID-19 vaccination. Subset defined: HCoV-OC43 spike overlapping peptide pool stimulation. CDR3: CASSAPRGYNEQFF. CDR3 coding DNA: TGTGCCAGCAGCGCCCCTCGGGGCTACAATGAGCAGTTCTTC. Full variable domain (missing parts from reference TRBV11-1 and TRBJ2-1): EAEVAQSPRYKITEKSQAVAFWCDPISGHATLYWYRQILGQGPELLVQFQDESVVDDSQLPKDRFSAERLKGVDSTLKIQPAELGDSAMYLCASSAPRGYNEQFFGPGTRLTVL.